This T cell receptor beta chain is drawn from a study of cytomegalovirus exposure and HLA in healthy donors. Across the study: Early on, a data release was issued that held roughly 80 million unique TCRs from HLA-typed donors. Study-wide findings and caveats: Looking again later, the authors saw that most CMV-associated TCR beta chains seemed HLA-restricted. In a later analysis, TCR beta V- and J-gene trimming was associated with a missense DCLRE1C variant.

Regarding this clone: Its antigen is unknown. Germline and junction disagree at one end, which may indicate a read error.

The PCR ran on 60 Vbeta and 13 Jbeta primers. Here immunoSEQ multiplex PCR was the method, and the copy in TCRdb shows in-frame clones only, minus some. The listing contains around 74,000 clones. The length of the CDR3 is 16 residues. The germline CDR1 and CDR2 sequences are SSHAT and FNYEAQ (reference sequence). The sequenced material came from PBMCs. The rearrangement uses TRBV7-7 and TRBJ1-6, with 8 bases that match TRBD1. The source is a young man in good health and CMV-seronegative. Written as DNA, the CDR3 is TGTGCTAGCAGCCAATTCCGGGACAGGAGTGTGTCACCCCTCCACTTT. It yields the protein CASSQFRDRSVSPLHF.